This TCR beta chain comes out of a study of blood T cell repertoires in COVID-19. This clone was detected once. Profiling relied on immunoSEQ multiplex PCR, and the TCRdb table lists in-frame clones only, not all of them. The table shows about 45,000 clones, with 75% to 85% occurring only once. CDR3 length: 15 residues. The germline V gene encodes CDR1 LNHDA and CDR2 SQIVND (reference sequence). Unmatched junction bases numbered 2, after V lost 3 bases and J lost 2 bases. Input material: peripheral blood. The source is a man aged 80 or over in a cohort sampled during active COVID-19. The gene calls are TRBV19 and TRBJ2-7; 12 bases agree with TRBD2. CDR3 in DNA: TGTGCCAGTAGTATTCTAGCGGGAGGGGCCTACGAGCAGTACTTC. Residues: CASSILAGGAYEQYF.